This T cell receptor (beta chain) was sequenced in a study of beta chain features in type 1 diabetes. V lost 0 bases and J lost 0, with 9 bases in between. CDR3 length equals 15 residues. The germline CDR1 and CDR2 sequences are SGDLS and YYNGEE. Study-level points and caveats: Type 1 diabetes patients had moderately but significantly shorter TCRB CDR3s in all four CD4+ subsets. Type 1 diabetes patients had fewer VDJ junction insertions and more deletions.

Of note for this clone: Its antigen is unidentified.

A heparinised blood draw that averaged approximately 110 mL was obtained once from each donor. Expressed TCRB transcripts were sequenced, since all the RNA that had been isolated was reverse transcribed. Produced via immunoSEQ multiplex PCR; TCRdb's table is partial and in-frame only. The data show under 400,000 clones, about 12% seen once. The receptor comes from a woman aged 18-29 years with type 1 diabetes. J is TRBJ1-1 and V is TRBV9; perhaps TRBD1 as D (5 bases). What was sequenced was naive CD4+ T cells from blood. CDR3 in amino acids: CASSVVGDLNTEAFF. CDR3 sequence (DNA): TGTGCCAGCAGCGTAGTAGGGGATTTGAACACTGAAGCTTTCTTT.